This T cell receptor beta chain derives from a study of T cell repertoires in cytomegalovirus infection. Overall study context: The authors relied on CMV epitopes, both recently identified HLA-C-restricted and well-studied HLA-B-restricted. CMV infection together with matching HLA type was indicated by public TCR beta signatures.

This clonotype was observed many times. Its antigen is currently unknown. After removal of 3 bases from V and 3 bases from J, the junction contained 6 bases not matched to a gene. Germline loops: CDR1 SGHTA, CDR2 FQGNSA. The CDR3 runs 15 residues. Study-wide points: Summed public TCR beta family frequency identified CMV carriers bearing the relevant HLA. HLA-C-restricted, CMV-specific TCR beta clonotypes were dominant ex vivo.

TCRdb reprocessed the reads via MiXCR and lists one record per CDR3 protein. This sample yields 250,000 to 300,000 distinct CDR3 sequences, of which 20% to 25% are seen a single time; roughly 20% belongs to the top ten. The chain has TRBV7-2 and TRBJ2-7; 9 bases are shared with TRBD2. The sequence was collected from a human donor in good health (CMV status not recorded). Some clones in this sample may be carry-over from other donors' samples. The sequenced sample was cultured PBMCs, obtained from culture after CMV antigen stimulation. The CDR3 sequence: CASSFTASGDYEQYV. In nucleotides, the CDR3 is TGTGCCAGCAGCTTTACTGCTAGCGGGGACTACGAGCAGTACGTC.